Below, 14 T cell receptor beta chains from the same sample are listed, as sequenced in a study of identical twins. TCRdb re-analysed the 5' RACE reads in MiXCR, keeping a single row per CDR3 protein. The profile shows a few hundred thousand distinct CDR3 sequences, roughly 20% of them singletons. The sequencing input was naive T cells sorted from blood. All receptors come from a man in his fifties in good health.

The sample holds a few counts of this clonotype. This chain links TRBV4-2 with TRBJ2-7, with TRBD2 matching 14 bases. After removal of 1 base from V and 0 bases from J, the junction contained 2 bases not matched to a gene. CDR3 length: 17 amino acids. Germline lookup yields CDR1 LGHNA and CDR2 YNFKEQ. CDR3: CASSQGTSGRPSYEQYF. Written as DNA, the CDR3 is TGTGCCAGCAGCCAAGGGACTAGCGGGAGGCCCTCCTACGAGCAGTACTTC.

This clonotype was counted a few times. The V gene is TRBV10-3, the J gene TRBJ2-5; no reliable D call. Germline CDR1 and CDR2: ENHRY and SYGVKD. This CDR3 spans 14 amino acids. The V end was cut by 3 bases, the J end by 1 base, with 9 bases between. The CDR3 is CAISDRSIQETQYF. The CDR3 nucleotides are TGTGCCATCAGTGACAGGAGTATCCAAGAGACCCAGTACTTC.

This clonotype has just a few counts. V and J are TRBV5-1 and TRBJ1-1; D unresolved. Trimming removed 3 bases from V and 7 bases from J, with 10 bases in between. The CDR3 has 12 residues. Germline V gene data show CDR1 as SGHRS and CDR2 as YFSETQ. The CDR3 loop is CASSSNRGEAFF. In DNA, the CDR3 is TGCGCCAGCAGCTCTAACAGAGGTGAAGCTTTCTTT. The variable domain in full, with the rest retrieved from reference TRBV5-1 and TRBJ1-1, is KAGVTQTPRYLIKTRGQQVTLSCSPISGHRSVSWYQQTPGQGLQFLFEYFSETQRNKGNFPGRFSGRQFSNSRSEMNVSTLELGDSALYLCASSSNRGEAFFGQGTRLTVV.

This clonotype was counted many times. This chain joins TRBV28 and TRBJ1-2; D uncertain. Per the germline V gene, CDR1 is MDHEN and CDR2 is SYDVKM. The CDR3 has 13 amino acids. With 4 bases removed from V and 4 bases from J, the gap between germline ends came to 10 bases. The CDR3 nucleotides read TGTGCCAGCAGTTGGGGTATAGTCTATGGCTACACCTTC. The encoded protein is CASSWGIVYGYTF.

This clonotype showed up just a few times. This chain connects TRBV7-9 to TRBJ2-7, with D perhaps assigned TRBD1 or TRBD2 (6 bases each). The CDR3 contains 15 residues. Germline-derived CDR1 and CDR2 are SEHNR and FQNEAQ (reference sequence). Trimming left V 5 bases short and J 1 base short, with 15 bases between. This chain's CDR3 is CASSPKGGLSYEQYF. DNA of the CDR3: TGTGCCAGCAGCCCAAAGGGGGGTTTATCCTACGAGCAGTACTTC.

Ten or more counts support this clonotype. The rearrangement uses TRBV27 and TRBJ2-2; D is possibly TRBD1 (5 bases). Germline V gives CDR1 MNHEY, CDR2 SMNVEV (reference sequence). The CDR3 loop spans 15 amino acids. V was clipped by 1 base and J by 1 base, with 7 bases between them. The CDR3 bases are TGTGCCAGCAGTTTATTTCAGGGGAACACCGGGGAGCTGTTTTTT. This encodes CASSLFQGNTGELFF.

The table lists this clonotype with many counts. V usage is TRBV6-5 and J usage is TRBJ2-3; 8 bases fit TRBD1. The CDR3 is made up of 17 amino acids. Per germline, CDR1 MNHEY and CDR2 SVGAGI. With V trimmed by 2 bases and J by 4 bases, 11 bases remained unmatched. The CDR3 loop reads CASSYRTGTLLADTQYF. In nucleotides, the CDR3 is TGTGCCAGCAGTTACAGGACAGGGACTCTTCTCGCAGATACGCAGTATTTT.

The rearrangement joins TRBV2 to TRBJ1-6, with 9 bases aligning to TRBD1. V was pared by 6 bases and J by 6 bases, with 9 bases of the junction left unmatched. Germline CDR1 is SNHLY and CDR2 is FYNNEI. This CDR3 has 16 amino acids. The CDR3 sequence: CASRGQGGLVNSPLHF. The CDR3 coding sequence is TGTGCCAGCAGGGGACAGGGCGGGCTCGTTAATTCACCCCTCCACTTT. The complete variable domain, with remaining parts taken from reference TRBV2 and TRBJ1-6, reads EPEVTQTPSHQVTQMGQEVILRCVPISNHLYFYWYRQILGQKVEFLVSFYNNEISEKSEIFDDQFSVERPDGSNFTLKIRSTKLEDSAMYFCASRGQGGLVNSPLHFGNGTRLTVT.

This clonotype has ten or more counts. CDR3 region: CASSQRDIGTGELFF. The CDR3 DNA reads as TGTGCCAGCAGCCAAAGGGACATCGGCACCGGGGAGCTGTTTTTT. The chain recombines TRBV4-2 with TRBJ2-2, with a tentative D call TRBD1 (6 bases). Germline CDR1 reads LGHNA; CDR2 reads YNFKEQ. Trimming pared 2 bases from V and 4 bases from J, leaving 11 bases between. The CDR3 has 15 amino acids.

This clonotype was seen more than once but under ten times. The CDR3 bases are TGCAGTGCTAGTTCTAGCGGGAACCCCCTCAATGAGCAGTTCTTC. Its translation is CSASSSGNPLNEQFF. The chain joins TRBV20-1 to TRBJ2-1, with 9 bases fitting TRBD2. The CDR3 totals 15 residues. J gave up 6 bases and V 3 bases, and 9 bases lay outside the gene matches. Per the germline V gene, CDR1 is DFQATT and CDR2 is SNEGSKA (reference sequence).

This clonotype was picked up many times. This rearrangement joins TRBV5-1 to TRBJ1-2; unclear D gene. The CDR3 runs to 15 residues. Trimming removed 4 bases from V and 3 bases from J, with 16 bases in between. Germline V gene lookup returns CDR1 SGHRS and CDR2 YFSETQ. The CDR3 sequence is CASSRRLDVDYGYTF. The CDR3 DNA is TGCGCCAGCAGCCGTCGACTGGACGTGGACTATGGCTACACCTTC.

This clonotype was seen more than once but under ten times. The chain employs TRBV7-2 and TRBJ2-3, with D possibly matching TRBD2 (6 bases). Between the trimmed V and J ends, which lost 5 bases and 3 bases, there was a span of 12 bases. The CDR3 is made up of 14 amino acids. Germline V gives CDR1 SGHTA, CDR2 FQGNSA. CDR3 in amino acids: CASSRRGLTDTQYF. The CDR3, as DNA: TGTGCCAGCAGCCGTCGGGGGTTAACAGATACGCAGTATTTT.

This clonotype was found many times. The chain links TRBV6-5 to TRBJ1-1; TRBD1 is a possible D gene (5 bases). The V end lost 0 bases, the J end lost 7 bases, and 12 bases lay between the germline ends. The CDR3 contains 14 residues. Germline CDR1 reads MNHEY; CDR2 reads SVGAGI. CDR3 in amino acids: CASSYSNRKGEAFF. The CDR3 nucleotides read TGTGCCAGCAGTTACTCGAACAGGAAGGGTGAAGCTTTCTTT.

In this sample, this clonotype turned up many times. This chain connects TRBV7-3 to TRBJ2-5; D gene uncertain. The CDR3 is made up of 13 amino acids. Trimming cost V 1 base and J 5 bases, with 8 bases left between them. Germline CDR1 is SGHTA and CDR2 is FQGTGA. The CDR3, as DNA: TGTGCCAGCAGCTTAAGCAGGCGGGAGACCCAGTACTTC. Amino acid sequence: CASSLSRRETQYF.